What follows is one T cell receptor beta chain and its context. Germline V gene data show CDR1 as DFQATT and CDR2 as SNEGSKA (reference sequence). Between the trimmed V and J ends, which lost 6 bases and 3 bases, there was a span of 6 bases. The CDR3 contains 11 residues. Profiling relied on immunoSEQ multiplex PCR, and the TCRdb table lists in-frame clones only, not all of them. The table shows 630,000 or so clones, with about 89% occurring only once. The record originates from a study of shared T cell receptors in the human thymus. This sample also appeared in a second study, on human thymus T cells.

Sequences were obtained from thymocytes. The TCR comes from a boy younger than two with a congenital heart defect. The chain joins TRBV20-1 to TRBJ1-5; no definite D call. DNA of the CDR3: TGCAGTGCCTCCCCCAATCAGCCCCAGCATTTT. Its translation: CSASPNQPQHF.